This T cell receptor (beta chain) was identified during a study of shared clonotypes between healthy human individuals. Points from the study as a whole: Generally, estimated richness proved larger in naive subsets than it did in memory subsets. It was the few donors that limited the genetic and exposure-history diversity represented.

Measured with immunoSEQ multiplex PCR; TCRdb has only the in-frame clones, and not every one. The sample has roughly 2.2 million clones, more than 85% seen once. The CDR3 totals 15 residues. V lost 1 base, J lost 0 bases, and 8 bases lay in between. Looked up from germline, CDR1 is SGHTA and CDR2 is FQGNSA. About this clone: Its antigen remains unknown. Other DNA sequences within the sample encode an identical CDR3.

Only Caucasian adults living in Nashville, Tennessee served as donors. The V gene is TRBV7-2, the J gene TRBJ2-3; tentative D call: TRBD2 (6 bases). Sequencing input: naive CD4+ T cells from PBMCs. Subset: CD45RA+ positively selected. The receptor was isolated from a man aged 18 to 29 in good health. Some clones in this sample may be carry-over from other donors' samples. This chain's CDR3 is CASSLDGTSTDTQYF. The CDR3 DNA reads TGTGCCAGCAGCTTAGACGGGACTAGCACAGATACGCAGTATTTT.